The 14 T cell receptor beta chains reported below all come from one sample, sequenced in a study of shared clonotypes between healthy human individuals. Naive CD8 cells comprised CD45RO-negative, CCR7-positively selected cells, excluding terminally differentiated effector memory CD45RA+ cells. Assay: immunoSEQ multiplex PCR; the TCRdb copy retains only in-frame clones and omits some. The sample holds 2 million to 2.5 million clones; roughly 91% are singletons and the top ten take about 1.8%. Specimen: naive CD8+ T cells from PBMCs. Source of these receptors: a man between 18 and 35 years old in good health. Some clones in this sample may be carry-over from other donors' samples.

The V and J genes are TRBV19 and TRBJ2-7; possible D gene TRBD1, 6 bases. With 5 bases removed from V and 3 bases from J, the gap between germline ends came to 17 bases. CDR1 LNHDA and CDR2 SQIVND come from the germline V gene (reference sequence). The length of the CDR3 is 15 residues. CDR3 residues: CASSGIVQGRYEQYF. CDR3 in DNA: TGTGCCAGTAGTGGGATAGTCCAGGGGCGCTACGAGCAGTACTTC.

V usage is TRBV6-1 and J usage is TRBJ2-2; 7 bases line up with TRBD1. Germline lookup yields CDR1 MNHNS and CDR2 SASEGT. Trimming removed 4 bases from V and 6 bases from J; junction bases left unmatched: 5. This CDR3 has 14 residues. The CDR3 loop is CASSAVTGAGELFF. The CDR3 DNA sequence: TGTGCCAGCAGTGCCGTAACAGGGGCCGGGGAGCTGTTTTTT.

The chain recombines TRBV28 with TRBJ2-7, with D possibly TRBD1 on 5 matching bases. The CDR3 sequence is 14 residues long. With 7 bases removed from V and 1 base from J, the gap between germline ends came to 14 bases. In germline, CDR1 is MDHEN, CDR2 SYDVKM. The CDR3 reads CASTLTDGSYEQYF. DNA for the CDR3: TGTGCCAGCACACTGACAGATGGATCCTACGAGCAGTACTTC.

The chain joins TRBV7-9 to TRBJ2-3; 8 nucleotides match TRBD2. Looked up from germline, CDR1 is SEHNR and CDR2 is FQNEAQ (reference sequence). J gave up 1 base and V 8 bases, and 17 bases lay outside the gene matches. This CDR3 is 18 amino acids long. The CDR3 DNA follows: TGTGCCAGCGATGGAAGTTCACGAGAGCGGGAGCGCACAGATACGCAGTATTTT. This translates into CASDGSSRERERTDTQYF. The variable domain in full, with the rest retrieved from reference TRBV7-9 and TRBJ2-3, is DTGVSQNPRHKITKRGQNVTFRCDPISEHNRLYWYRQTLGQGPEFLTYFQNEAQLEKSRLLSDRFSAERPKGSFSTLEIQRTEQGDSAMYLCASDGSSRERERTDTQYFGPGTRLTVL.

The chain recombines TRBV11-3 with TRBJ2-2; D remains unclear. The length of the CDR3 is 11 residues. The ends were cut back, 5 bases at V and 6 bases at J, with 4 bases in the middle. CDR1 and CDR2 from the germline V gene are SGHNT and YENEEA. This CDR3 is CASSIAGELFF. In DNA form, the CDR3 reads TGTGCCAGCAGCATCGCCGGGGAGCTGTTTTTT.

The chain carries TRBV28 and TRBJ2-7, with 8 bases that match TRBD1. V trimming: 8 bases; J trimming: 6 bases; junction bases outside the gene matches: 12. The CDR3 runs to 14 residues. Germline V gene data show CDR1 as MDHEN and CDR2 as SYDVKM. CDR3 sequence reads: CASGPTGDASEQYF. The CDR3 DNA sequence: TGTGCCAGCGGCCCGACAGGGGACGCGAGCGAGCAGTACTTC. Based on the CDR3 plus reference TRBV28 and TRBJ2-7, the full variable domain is DVKVTQSSRYLVKRTGEKVFLECVQDMDHENMFWYRQDPGLGLRLIYFSYDVKMKEKGDIPEGYSVSREKKERFSLILESASTNQTSMYLCASGPTGDASEQYFGPGTRLTVT.

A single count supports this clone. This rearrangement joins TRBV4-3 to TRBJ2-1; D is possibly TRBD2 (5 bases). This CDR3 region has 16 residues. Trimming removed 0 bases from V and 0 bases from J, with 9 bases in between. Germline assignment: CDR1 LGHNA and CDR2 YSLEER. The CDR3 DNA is TGCGCCAGCAGCCAAGATTTAACTAGCTCCTACAATGAGCAGTTCTTC. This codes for CASSQDLTSSYNEQFF.

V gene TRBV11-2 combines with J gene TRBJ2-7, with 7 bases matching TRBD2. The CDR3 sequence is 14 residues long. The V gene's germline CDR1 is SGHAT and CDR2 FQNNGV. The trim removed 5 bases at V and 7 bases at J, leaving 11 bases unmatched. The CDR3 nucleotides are TGTGCCAGCAGCCTAGCGGCAGGGCGACGGGAGCAGTACTTC. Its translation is CASSLAAGRREQYF.

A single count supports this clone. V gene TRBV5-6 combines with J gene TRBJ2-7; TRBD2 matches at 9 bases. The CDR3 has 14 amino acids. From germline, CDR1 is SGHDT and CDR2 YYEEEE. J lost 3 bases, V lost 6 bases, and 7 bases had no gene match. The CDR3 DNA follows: TGTGCCAGCATCCCGCGGGAGGGCCACTACGAGCAGTACTTC. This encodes CASIPREGHYEQYF.

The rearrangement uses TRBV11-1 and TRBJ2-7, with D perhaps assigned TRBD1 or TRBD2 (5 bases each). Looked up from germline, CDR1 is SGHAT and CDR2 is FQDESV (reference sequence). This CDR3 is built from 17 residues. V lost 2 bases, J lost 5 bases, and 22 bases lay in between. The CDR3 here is CASSLRVGAYSSDEQYF. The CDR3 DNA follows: TGTGCCAGCAGCTTACGAGTCGGGGCTTACTCTTCGGACGAGCAGTACTTC.

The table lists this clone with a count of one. The CDR3 loop reads CASSESYTAGYGYTF. The DNA of the CDR3 is TGCGCCAGCAGTGAGTCTTACACGGCAGGGTATGGCTACACCTTC. The chain is built from TRBV10-2 and TRBJ1-2; D is perhaps TRBD1 (5 bases). V was trimmed by 0 bases and J by 5 bases, leaving 13 bases between them. This CDR3 comprises 15 residues. From germline, CDR1 is WSHSY and CDR2 SAAADI.

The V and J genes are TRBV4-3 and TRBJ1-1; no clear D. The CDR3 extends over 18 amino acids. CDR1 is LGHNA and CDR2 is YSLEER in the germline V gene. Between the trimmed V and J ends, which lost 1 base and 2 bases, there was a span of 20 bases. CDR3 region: CASSQVFLGRTTNTEAFF. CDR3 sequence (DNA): TGCGCCAGCAGCCAAGTTTTTTTGGGGAGGACTACTAACACTGAAGCTTTCTTT.

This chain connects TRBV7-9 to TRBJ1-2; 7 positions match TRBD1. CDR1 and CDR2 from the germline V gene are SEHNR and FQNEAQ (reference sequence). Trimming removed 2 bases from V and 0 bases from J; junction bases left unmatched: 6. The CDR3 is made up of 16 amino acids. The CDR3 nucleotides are TGTGCCAGCAGCTTATCGGGGACAGAACCTAACTATGGCTACACCTTC. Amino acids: CASSLSGTEPNYGYTF.

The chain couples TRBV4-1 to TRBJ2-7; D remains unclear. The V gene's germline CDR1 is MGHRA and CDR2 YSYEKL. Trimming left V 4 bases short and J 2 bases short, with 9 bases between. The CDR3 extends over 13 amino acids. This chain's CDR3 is CASSPHEAYEQYF. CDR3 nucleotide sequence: TGCGCCAGCAGCCCCCACGAGGCCTACGAGCAGTACTTC.